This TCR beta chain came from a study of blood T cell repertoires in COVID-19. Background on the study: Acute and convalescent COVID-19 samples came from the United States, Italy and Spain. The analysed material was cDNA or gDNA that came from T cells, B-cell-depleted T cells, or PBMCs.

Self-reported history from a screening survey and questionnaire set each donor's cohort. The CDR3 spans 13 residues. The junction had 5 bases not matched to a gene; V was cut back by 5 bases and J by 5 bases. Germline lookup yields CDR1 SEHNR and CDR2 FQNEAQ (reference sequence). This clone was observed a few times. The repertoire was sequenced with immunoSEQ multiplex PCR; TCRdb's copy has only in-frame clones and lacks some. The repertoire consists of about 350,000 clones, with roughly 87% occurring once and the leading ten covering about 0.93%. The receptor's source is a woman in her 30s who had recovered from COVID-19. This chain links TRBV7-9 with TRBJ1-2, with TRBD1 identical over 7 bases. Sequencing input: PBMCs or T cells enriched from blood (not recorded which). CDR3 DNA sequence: TGTGCCAGCAGCCCTACAGGGGTGTATGGCTACACCTTC. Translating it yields CASSPTGVYGYTF.